Described below is a single T cell receptor (beta chain) sequence and its context. Measured with immunoSEQ multiplex PCR; TCRdb has only the in-frame clones, and not every one. The data contain hundreds of thousands of clones, more than 85% of them singletons. The data belong to a study of shared clonotypes between healthy human individuals. The CDR3 length is 15 residues. The V end was cut by 9 bases, the J end by 7 bases, with 22 bases between. Germline assignment: CDR1 MNHEY and CDR2 SMNVEV (reference sequence). CD8 cells regarded as naive lacked CD45RO, were positively chosen for CCR7, and omitted terminally differentiated effector memory CD45RA+ cells.

This receptor was taken from a young man in good health. The sample taken for sequencing was naive CD8+ T cells sorted from blood. The chain employs TRBV27 and TRBJ2-1; D gene ambiguous. CDR3 DNA: TGTGCCAGTAGTCCGTACGCAGAGGTTCCAAATGAGCAGTTCTTC. This gives the protein CASSPYAEVPNEQFF.